The T cell receptor beta chain under discussion was sequenced for a study of shared clonotypes between healthy human individuals. About the research overall: Ranging from 18 to 49 in age, donors were two women and a few men. Whole-study results and caveats: Among non-shared clonotypes, generation probabilities were lower than among those shared by all four donors.

From CD4+ cells came CD45RA+ naive and CD45RA-negative memory subsets. This CDR3 is built from 14 residues. The ends were cut back, 4 bases at V and 1 base at J, with 10 bases in the middle. The germline CDR1 and CDR2 sequences are MNHEY and SVGAGI. Sorted-subset replicate PCRs used 200 ng DNA, around 31,000 T cell genomes. Produced via immunoSEQ multiplex PCR; TCRdb's table is partial and in-frame only. Of about 2 million clones in the sample, 95% were seen once. Regarding this clone: Its antigen is unidentified. Other DNA variants within this sample encode the same CDR3.

The TCR comes from a man between 18 and 29 years old in good health. Sequenced: naive CD4+ T cells sorted from blood. Subset specified: CD45RA+ positively selected. The rearrangement uses TRBV6-5 and TRBJ1-1; the D is unclear. CDR3 amino acids: CASSLGRPNTEAFF. The CDR3 nucleotides read TGTGCCAGCAGTTTAGGACGGCCGAACACTGAAGCTTTCTTT.